The 24 T cell receptor beta chains given below trace back to one sample, sequenced in a study of human T cells and chemical hapten exposure (dated by TCRdb to 2020 to 2023). The library was generated by RACE. The instrument was a NextSeq 500. Through fastp at Q25 and MiXCR, TCRdb rebuilt clones from the public reads, retaining in-frame beta chains. CDR3 protein sequences are deduplicated, and each keeps its most common genes and DNA. Across this sample there are approximately 95,000 distinct CDR3 sequences, with over 9.5% seen only once. The ten largest account for about 3% of the sample. This sample's time point label indicates: patch test 2, 6 weeks after DPC sensitization. The meaning of the sample's treatment or condition label: therapeutic diphenylcyclopropenone sensitization with weekly scalp DPC. The source material was whole blood, sampled in connection with sensitization to the hapten diphenylcyclopropenone (DPC). Source of these receptors: a woman aged 40 to 50 with alopecia areata. Some clones in this sample may be carry-over from other donors' samples.

This clonotype was seen only a few times. The chain combines TRBV4-1 with TRBJ2-3; 9 bases are a match to TRBD1. Germline V gene sequence: CDR1 MGHRA, CDR2 YSYEKL. CDR3 length: 16 amino acids. J gave up 2 bases and V 1 base, and 4 bases lay outside the gene matches. CDR3 DNA sequence: TGCGCCAGCAGCCAAGGGGACAGGGCCGCCACAGATACGCAGTATTTT. This translates into CASSQGDRAATDTQYF.

In this sample, this clonotype turned up many times. V usage is TRBV2 and J usage is TRBJ1-6; no clear D gene. V shed 1 base and J shed 9 bases, with 10 bases lying between them. CDR1 and CDR2 from the germline V gene are SNHLY and FYNNEI. This CDR3 region has 14 residues. In nucleotides, the CDR3 is TGTGCCAGCAGTGAAGGGGTCAGGACTTCACCCCTCCACTTT. This encodes CASSEGVRTSPLHF.

This clonotype was picked up a small number of times. The V call is TRBV7-2, the J call TRBJ1-1; D is perhaps TRBD1 (6 bases). From germline, CDR1 is SGHTA and CDR2 FQGNSA. V was clipped by 2 bases and J by 7 bases, with 8 bases between them. The CDR3 has 12 residues. The CDR3: CASSLNRVEAFF. The CDR3 nucleotides read TGTGCCAGCAGCTTAAACAGGGTTGAAGCTTTCTTT.

The chain joins TRBV9 to TRBJ1-2; D is undetermined. Germline-derived CDR1 and CDR2 are SGDLS and YYNGEE. CDR3 length: 15 amino acids. V lost 2 bases, J lost 5 bases, and 16 bases lay in between. Here the CDR3 reads CASSVGGPQLYGYTF. DNA for the CDR3: TGTGCCAGCAGCGTTGGTGGCCCTCAGTTGTATGGCTACACCTTC. The whole variable domain, remainder taken from reference TRBV9 and TRBJ1-2, is DSGVTQTPKHLITATGQRVTLRCSPRSGDLSVYWYQQSLDQGLQFLIQYYNGEERAKGNILERFSAQQFPDLHSELNLSSLELGDSALYFCASSVGGPQLYGYTFGSGTRLTVV.

The V and J genes are TRBV27 and TRBJ1-1; TRBD1 is a possible D gene (6 bases). V lost 5 bases to trimming and J lost 7 bases, with 11 bases between them. Germline V CDR1 and CDR2: MNHEY, SMNVEV (reference sequence). CDR3 length: 12 residues. The CDR3 coding sequence is TGTGCCAGCAGTAGAACGACAGGTGAAGCTTTCTTT. Its translation: CASSRTTGEAFF.

In its sample, this clonotype was seen once. A much larger clone sits a single nucleotide away, making a read error possible. The chain carries TRBV7-2 and TRBJ2-7; no firm D call. Germline assignment: CDR1 SGHTA and CDR2 FQGNSA. The CDR3 covers 11 residues. Trimming cost V 5 bases and J 2 bases, with 4 bases left between them. The CDR3 DNA reads as TGTGCCAGCAGCCCAGCCTACGAGCAGTACTTC. Translation gives CASSPAYEQYF.

The J gene is TRBJ2-2, the V gene TRBV4-3; 7 nucleotides align to TRBD1. This CDR3 comprises 15 residues. The junction had 2 bases not matched to a gene; V was cut back by 4 bases and J by 0 bases. Germline V lookup: CDR1 LGHNA, CDR2 YSLEER. CDR3 bases: TGCGCCAGCAGCCCCGGGACAGCGAACACCGGGGAGCTGTTTTTT. It is translated as CASSPGTANTGELFF.

This clonotype appeared many times. This chain connects TRBV6-5 to TRBJ2-3; D unresolved. The germline V gene encodes CDR1 MNHEY and CDR2 SVGAGI. CDR3 length: 13 residues. Trimming removed 5 bases at V and 7 bases at J, with 13 bases between. The CDR3 coding sequence is TGTGCCAGCAGTCTACCCGGCGCAAATACGCAGTATTTT. It yields the protein CASSLPGANTQYF.

This clonotype has ten or more counts. The chain employs TRBV4-3 and TRBJ2-1; D call uncertain. Germline assignment: CDR1 LGHNA and CDR2 YSLEER. CDR3 size: 15 residues. V lost 1 base and J lost 7, with 14 bases in between. The chain's CDR3 is CASSQVGTARNEQFF. The DNA of the CDR3 is TGCGCCAGCAGCCAAGTAGGAACCGCCAGGAATGAGCAGTTCTTC.

This clonotype turned up a few times. The J gene is TRBJ2-5, the V gene TRBV7-2; possible D gene TRBD2, 5 bases. V was shortened by 4 bases and J by 7 bases, with 16 bases between the two germline ends. Germline V gene lookup returns CDR1 SGHTA and CDR2 FQGNSA. The CDR3 totals 14 residues. The CDR3 spells CASSSGGWLGTQYF. The CDR3 coding sequence is TGTGCCAGCAGCTCCGGCGGGTGGTTGGGGACCCAGTACTTC. Filled out from reference TRBV7-2 and TRBJ2-5, the complete variable domain reads GAGVSQSPSNKVTEKGKDVELRCDPISGHTALYWYRQSLGQGLEFLIYFQGNSAPDKSGLPSDRFSAERTGGSVSTLTIQRTQQEDSAVYLCASSSGGWLGTQYFGPGTRLLVL.

This clonotype appeared a single time. One junction end does not reproduce the germline sequence, and a read error may be involved. The chain combines TRBV7-2 with TRBJ2-3; D may be TRBD2 (7 bases). This CDR3 comprises 15 residues. Germline V gene sequence: CDR1 SGHTA, CDR2 FQGNSA. The CDR3 sequence is CASSLDGGGTDTQYF. CDR3 nucleotide sequence: TGTGCCAGCAGCTTAGACGGCGGGGGCACGGATACGCAGTATTTT.

This clonotype has a count of ten or more. The gene calls are TRBV21-1 and TRBJ2-3; TRBD2, the table's D call, was not compared with the DNA. TRBV21-1 is a known pseudogene. CDR3 length equals 16 residues. CDR3 DNA sequence: TGTGCCAGCAGCAAAGCTAGCGGGATAAGTACAGATACGCAGTATTTT. Residues: CASSKASGISTDTQYF.

This clonotype was seen more than once but under ten times. This sequence joins TRBV11-2 and TRBJ1-4; the D is unclear. V lost 5 bases and J 0 bases, leaving 16 bases between the germline ends. The CDR3 is made up of 17 amino acids. Germline-derived CDR1 and CDR2 are SGHAT and FQNNGV. The CDR3 DNA is TGTGCCAGCAGCCCCCGGGCGGCTCAGCCAACTAATGAAAAACTGTTTTTT. Residues: CASSPRAAQPTNEKLFF.

This clonotype was seen ten or more times. This rearrangement joins TRBV6-5 to TRBJ1-6; tentative D call: TRBD1 (6 bases). Germline CDR1 reads MNHEY; CDR2 reads SVGAGI. V lost 0 bases, J lost 16 bases, and 16 bases lay in between. The CDR3 contains 14 residues. CDR3 sequence (DNA): TGTGCCAGCAGTTACTCAAGGACAGCCGGCGTTCTCCACTTT. This encodes CASSYSRTAGVLHF.

This clonotype showed up just a few times. V and J are TRBV12-3 or TRBV12-4 and TRBJ2-7, with TRBD1 matching 9 bases. The ends lost 3 bases at V and 3 bases at J; junction bases unmatched: 3. This CDR3 region has 14 residues. CDR3 in amino acids: CASSFGGQGYEQYF. The CDR3 region has the DNA TGTGCCAGCAGTTTCGGGGGACAGGGCTACGAGCAGTACTTC.

There are a few counts of this clonotype. The chain recombines TRBV30 with TRBJ1-1; possibly TRBD1 for D (5 bases). The length of the CDR3 is 14 residues. Germline V gene sequence: CDR1 GTSNPN, CDR2 SVGIG (reference sequence). Trimming took off 0 bases at V and 5 bases at J, with 13 bases between the two ends. The CDR3 nucleotides are TGTGCCTGGAGTGTACGGCAGGGTGGAACTGAAGCTTTCTTT. It codes for CAWSVRQGGTEAFF.

This chain uses TRBV10-3 with TRBJ1-5, with 7 bases that match TRBD1. From germline, CDR1 is ENHRY and CDR2 SYGVKD. The J segment lost 3 bases and the V segment lost 10 bases, leaving 3 bases of the junction unmatched. The CDR3 covers 12 residues. The chain's CDR3 is CATGQDNQPQHF. Written as DNA, the CDR3 is TGTGCCACAGGACAGGACAATCAGCCCCAGCATTTT.

This clonotype was counted at least ten times. The V call is TRBV10-3, the J call TRBJ1-5; 7 positions agree with TRBD1. The CDR3 loop spans 14 amino acids. After removal of 8 bases from V and 2 bases from J, the junction contained 6 bases not matched to a gene. Germline assignment: CDR1 ENHRY and CDR2 SYGVKD. DNA for the CDR3: TGTGCCATCCACAGGGGCGAAGGCAATCAGCCCCAGCATTTT. Translated: CAIHRGEGNQPQHF.

The V gene is TRBV11-1, the J gene TRBJ1-4, with unresolved D. Germline values: CDR1 SGHAT, CDR2 FQDESV (reference sequence). The V end lost 2 bases, the J end lost 8 bases, and 15 bases lay between the germline ends. There are 15 residues in the CDR3. The CDR3 spells CASSLTPGVREKLFF. CDR3 nucleotide sequence: TGTGCCAGCAGCTTAACGCCGGGAGTCAGGGAAAAACTGTTTTTT.

This clonotype was counted ten times or more. This chain links TRBV6-1 with TRBJ2-3; unclear D gene. Germline V CDR1 and CDR2: MNHNS, SASEGT. V was trimmed by 1 base and J by 2 bases, leaving 13 bases between them. This CDR3 has 16 amino acids. The CDR3 DNA follows: TGTGCCAGCAGTGAAGAAAGACTGACGCCCACAGATACGCAGTATTTT. Protein sequence: CASSEERLTPTDTQYF.

This clonotype was found many times. V is TRBV10-3 and J is TRBJ1-3; maybe TRBD1 (6 bases). In germline, CDR1 is ENHRY, CDR2 SYGVKD. V was pared by 6 bases and J by 1 base, with 13 bases between. CDR3 length: 15 amino acids. This chain's CDR3 is CAISATGISGNTIYF. The DNA for the CDR3 is TGTGCCATCAGCGCTACAGGGATTTCTGGAAACACCATATATTTT.

Many counts were recorded for this clonotype. V usage is TRBV2 and J usage is TRBJ2-1, with D tentatively TRBD2 (6 bases). This CDR3 has 15 residues. Trimming pared 4 bases from V and 1 base from J, leaving 11 bases between. Germline V gene data show CDR1 as SNHLY and CDR2 as FYNNEI. The CDR3 is CASSGAGLSYNEQFF. The CDR3 nucleotides are TGTGCCAGCAGTGGAGCCGGACTATCCTACAATGAGCAGTTCTTC.

The chain employs TRBV29-1 and TRBJ2-7; D gene unclear. The CDR3 contains 11 residues. Trimming stripped 4 bases from V and 7 bases from J, with 11 bases between. The germline CDR1 and CDR2 sequences are SQVTM and ANQGSEA. CDR3 DNA: TGCAGCGTTGGGGCGCCGCAGGAGCAGTACTTC. Amino acid sequence: CSVGAPQEQYF.

This clonotype was recorded many times. This chain uses TRBV2 with TRBJ2-2; no reliable D call. The germline CDR1 and CDR2 sequences are SNHLY and FYNNEI. This CDR3 spans 12 amino acids. The V gene lost 5 bases and the J gene lost 6 bases, with 7 bases spanning the gap. The CDR3 sequence is CASSLDAGELFF. DNA for the CDR3: TGTGCCAGCAGTCTAGACGCCGGGGAGCTGTTTTTT.